Sequencing of this T cell receptor (beta chain) was carried out in a study of blood T cell repertoires in COVID-19. Background on the study: Some COVID-19 samples were acute and others convalescent; all came from the United States, Italy and Spain.

The data were produced by immunoSEQ multiplex PCR, yet TCRdb's version contains in-frame clones alone and is incomplete. This table has roughly 340,000 clones, around 89% appearing once. The junction had 7 bases not matched to a gene; V was cut back by 5 bases and J by 7 bases. Germline loops: CDR1 MNHEY, CDR2 SVGAGI. The CDR3 spans 15 residues. V and J are TRBV6-5 and TRBJ2-1; TRBD2 matches at 11 bases. The sequence came from a man between 18 and 35 years old who had recovered from COVID-19. The sequencing sample was made of PBMCs or T cells enriched from blood (not recorded which). The CDR3 protein is CASSLSGRAQNEQFF. The CDR3 DNA sequence: TGTGCCAGCAGTCTTAGCGGGAGGGCGCAAAATGAGCAGTTCTTC.